This TCR beta chain was identified during a study of graft-versus-host responses after intestinal transplantation. The overall study: Induction with anti-thymocyte globulin, then tacrolimus and steroids for around three years, was given to all recipients.

The germline V and J ends were trimmed by 6 bases and 6 bases, with 14 bases remaining between them. Per the germline V gene, CDR1 is MNHNY and CDR2 is SVGAGI (reference sequence). The CDR3 runs 13 residues. About this clone: Its cognate antigen is unknown.

Profiled with immunoSEQ multiplex PCR; TCRdb holds only in-frame clones, not every one. The sample lists some 62,000 clones, approximately 90% occurring once. The gene calls are TRBV6-6 and TRBJ1-2; D is perhaps TRBD1 (5 bases). This clonotype originated in a human donor who was the organ donor for an intestinal transplant. Sequencing was performed on unstimulated CD8+ T cells sorted from spleen or lymph node cells, taken before transplant. As DNA, the CDR3 is TGTGCCAGCAGGACAGTTGCTAGTGATGGCTACACCTTC. Its translation: CASRTVASDGYTF.